This T cell receptor beta chain was identified in a study of T cell changes during pregnancy in multiple sclerosis. TCRdb's copy holds only in-frame clones and misses some; the assay was immunoSEQ multiplex PCR. The data contain 40,000 to 45,000 clones, 89% of them singletons. The germline CDR1 and CDR2 sequences are MRHNA and SNTAGT. The CDR3 is 12 residues long. Trimming cost V 6 bases and J 8 bases, with 11 bases left between them. The source is a female donor with multiple sclerosis, enrolled in a pregnancy study. Sequenced material: CD4+ T cells from peripheral blood mononuclear cells, taken in the first trimester of pregnancy. The chain joins TRBV6-4 to TRBJ2-1, with a tentative D call TRBD1 (6 bases). CDR3 in amino acids: CASSPGAYEQFF. Here the CDR3 DNA reads TGTGCCAGCAGCCCAGGGGCCTATGAGCAGTTCTTC.